This T cell receptor (beta chain) was observed in a study of T cells after yellow fever vaccination. Whole-study results and caveats: A large majority of primary-vaccination clones showed up again after the booster (roughly 95% CD4, about 90% CD8). From the bulk population, abundant clonotypes could contaminate and appear within FACS-sorted repertoires. A weaker secondary response peaked on day 5, the primary on day 15.

Remarks on this clonotype: Its target is unknown.

With 2 bases clipped from V and 3 bases from J, the junction kept 11 bases outside the gene matches. The CDR3 consists of 17 residues. The germline gives CDR1 MNHEY, CDR2 SVGEGT. Making TCR cDNA involved 5'RACE template switching, which added UMIs and a universal primer site. Via MiXCR, TCRdb re-called the 5' RACE reads, giving one row per CDR3 protein. The data hold 300,000 or so distinct CDR3 sequences, with 10% to 15% observed a single time. The gene calls are TRBV6-2 or TRBV6-3 and TRBJ2-5, with TRBD1 identical over 8 bases. Sequenced here: CD4+ T cells sorted from PBMCs, sampled 45 days after the yellow fever booster vaccination. The clonotype was recovered from a man aged 30-40 years who received the YFV17D yellow fever vaccine. The CDR3: CASSYPPARGRKETQYF. The CDR3 DNA follows: TGTGCCAGCAGTTACCCTCCGGCCAGGGGGCGAAAAGAGACCCAGTACTTC.